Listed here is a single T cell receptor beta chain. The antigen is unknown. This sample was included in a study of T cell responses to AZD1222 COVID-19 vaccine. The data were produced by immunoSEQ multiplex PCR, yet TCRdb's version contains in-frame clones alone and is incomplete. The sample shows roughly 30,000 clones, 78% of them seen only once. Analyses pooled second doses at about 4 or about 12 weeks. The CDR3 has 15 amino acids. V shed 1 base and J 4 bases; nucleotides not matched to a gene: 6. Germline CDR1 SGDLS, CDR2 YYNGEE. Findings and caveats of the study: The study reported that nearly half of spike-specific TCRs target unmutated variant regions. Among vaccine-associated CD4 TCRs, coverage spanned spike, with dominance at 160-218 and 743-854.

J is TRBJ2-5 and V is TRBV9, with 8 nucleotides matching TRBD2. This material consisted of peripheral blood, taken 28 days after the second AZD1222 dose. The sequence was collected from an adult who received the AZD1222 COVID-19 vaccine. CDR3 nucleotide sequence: TGTGCCAGCAGCGTATCCGGGACTAGGGGAGAGACCCAGTACTTC. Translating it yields CASSVSGTRGETQYF. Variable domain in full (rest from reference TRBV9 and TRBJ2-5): DSGVTQTPKHLITATGQRVTLRCSPRSGDLSVYWYQQSLDQGLQFLIQYYNGEERAKGNILERFSAQQFPDLHSELNLSSLELGDSALYFCASSVSGTRGETQYFGPGTRLLVL.